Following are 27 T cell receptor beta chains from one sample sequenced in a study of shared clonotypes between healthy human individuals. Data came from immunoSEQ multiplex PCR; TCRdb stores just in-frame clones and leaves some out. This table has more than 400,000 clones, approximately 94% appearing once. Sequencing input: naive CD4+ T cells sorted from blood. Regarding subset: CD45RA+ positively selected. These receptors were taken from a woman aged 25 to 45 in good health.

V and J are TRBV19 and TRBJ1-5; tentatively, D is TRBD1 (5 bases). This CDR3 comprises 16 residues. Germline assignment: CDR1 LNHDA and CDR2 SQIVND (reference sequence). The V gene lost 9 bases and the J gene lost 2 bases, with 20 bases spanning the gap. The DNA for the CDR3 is TGTGCCAGCCTAAAAGATGTCGGGGGTGGCAATCAGCCCCAGCATTTT. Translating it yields CASLKDVGGGNQPQHF.

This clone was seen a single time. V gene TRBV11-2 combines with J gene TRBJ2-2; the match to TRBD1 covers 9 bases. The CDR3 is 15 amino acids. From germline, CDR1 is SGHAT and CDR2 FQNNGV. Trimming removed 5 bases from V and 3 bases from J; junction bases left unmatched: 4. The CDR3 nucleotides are TGTGCCAGCAGCCAACAGGGGGCTTACACCGGGGAGCTGTTTTTT. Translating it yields CASSQQGAYTGELFF.

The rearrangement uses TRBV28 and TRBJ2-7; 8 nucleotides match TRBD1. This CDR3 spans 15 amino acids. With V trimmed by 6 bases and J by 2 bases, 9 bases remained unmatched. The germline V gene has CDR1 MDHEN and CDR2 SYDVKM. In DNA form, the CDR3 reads TGTGCCAGCAGAGCGCAGGGGGCTGGTCCCTACGAGCAGTACTTC. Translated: CASRAQGAGPYEQYF.

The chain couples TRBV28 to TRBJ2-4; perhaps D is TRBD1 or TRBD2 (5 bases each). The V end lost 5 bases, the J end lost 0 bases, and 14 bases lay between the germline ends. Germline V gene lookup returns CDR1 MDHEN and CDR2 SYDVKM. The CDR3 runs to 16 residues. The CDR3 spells CASSIPGRLAKNIQYF. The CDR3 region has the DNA TGTGCCAGCAGTATACCGGGACGGTTAGCCAAAAACATTCAGTACTTC.

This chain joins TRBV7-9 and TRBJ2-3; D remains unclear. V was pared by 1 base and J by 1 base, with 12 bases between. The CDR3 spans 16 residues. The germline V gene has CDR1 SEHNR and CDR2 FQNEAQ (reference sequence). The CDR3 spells CASSLGGSWGTDTQYF. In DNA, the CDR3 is TGTGCCAGCAGCTTAGGAGGCAGCTGGGGCACAGATACGCAGTATTTT.

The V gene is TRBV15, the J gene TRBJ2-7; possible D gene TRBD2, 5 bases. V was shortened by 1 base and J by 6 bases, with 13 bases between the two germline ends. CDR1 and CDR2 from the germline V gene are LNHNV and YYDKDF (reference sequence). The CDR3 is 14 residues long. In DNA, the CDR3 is TGTGCCACCAGCAGAGTCGGAGACTACGGCGAGCAGTACTTC. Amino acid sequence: CATSRVGDYGEQYF.

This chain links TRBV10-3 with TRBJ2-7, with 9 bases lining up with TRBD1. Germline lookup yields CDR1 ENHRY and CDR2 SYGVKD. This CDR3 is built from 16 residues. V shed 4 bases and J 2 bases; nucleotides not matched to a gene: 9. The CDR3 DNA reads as TGTGCCATCAGTGGGAACCCGGGACAGGGAACCTACGAGCAGTACTTC. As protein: CAISGNPGQGTYEQYF.

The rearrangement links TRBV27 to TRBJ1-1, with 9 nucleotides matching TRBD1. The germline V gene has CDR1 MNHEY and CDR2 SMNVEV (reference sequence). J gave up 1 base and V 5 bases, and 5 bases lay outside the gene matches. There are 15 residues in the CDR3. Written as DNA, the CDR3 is TGTGCCAGCAGTCTTGGGACAGGGCAGAACACTGAAGCTTTCTTT. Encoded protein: CASSLGTGQNTEAFF.

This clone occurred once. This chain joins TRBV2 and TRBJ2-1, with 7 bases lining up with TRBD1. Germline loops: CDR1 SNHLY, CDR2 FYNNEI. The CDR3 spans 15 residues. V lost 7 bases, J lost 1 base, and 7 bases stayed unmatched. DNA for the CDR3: TGTGCCAGCACTAGCCAGGGGGTATCCTACAATGAGCAGTTCTTC. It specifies CASTSQGVSYNEQFF.

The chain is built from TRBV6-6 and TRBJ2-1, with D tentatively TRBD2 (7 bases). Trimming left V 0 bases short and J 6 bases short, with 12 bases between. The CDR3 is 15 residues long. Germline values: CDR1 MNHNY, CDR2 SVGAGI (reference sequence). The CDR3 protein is CASSYSREGGNEQFF. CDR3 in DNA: TGTGCCAGCAGTTACTCGAGGGAGGGGGGCAATGAGCAGTTCTTC.

The CDR3 bases are TGTGCCATCAGTGGGCTTCTAGCAGGCACAGATACGCAGTATTTT. It is translated as CAISGLLAGTDTQYF. The V and J genes are TRBV10-3 and TRBJ2-3; D perhaps matches TRBD2 (5 bases). V lost 4 bases to trimming and J lost 1 base, with 12 bases between them. Germline CDR1 and CDR2: ENHRY and SYGVKD. CDR3 length equals 15 residues.

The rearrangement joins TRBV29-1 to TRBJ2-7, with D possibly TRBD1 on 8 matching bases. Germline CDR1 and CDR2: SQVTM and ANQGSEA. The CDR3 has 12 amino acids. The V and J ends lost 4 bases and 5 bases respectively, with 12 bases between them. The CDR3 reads CSVGQGRDEQYF. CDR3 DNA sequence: TGCAGCGTTGGACAGGGGAGGGACGAGCAGTACTTC.

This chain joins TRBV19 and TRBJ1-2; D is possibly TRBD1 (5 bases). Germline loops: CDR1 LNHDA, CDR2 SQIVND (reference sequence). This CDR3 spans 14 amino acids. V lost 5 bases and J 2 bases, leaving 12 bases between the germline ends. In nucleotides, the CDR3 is TGTGCCAGTAGTTTGAGGGACGCGAACTATGGCTACACCTTC. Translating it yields CASSLRDANYGYTF.

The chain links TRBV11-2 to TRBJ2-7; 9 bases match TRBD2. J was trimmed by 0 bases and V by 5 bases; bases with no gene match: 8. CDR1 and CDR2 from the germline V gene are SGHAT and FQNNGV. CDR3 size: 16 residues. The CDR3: CASSELAGQSSYEQYF. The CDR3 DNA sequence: TGTGCCAGCAGCGAACTAGCGGGCCAGTCCTCCTACGAGCAGTACTTC.

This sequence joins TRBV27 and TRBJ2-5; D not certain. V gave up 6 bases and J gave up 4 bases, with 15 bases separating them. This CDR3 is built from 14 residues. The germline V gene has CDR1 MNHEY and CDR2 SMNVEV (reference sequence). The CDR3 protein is CASSANYSPETQYF. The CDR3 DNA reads TGTGCCAGCAGCGCCAATTACAGTCCAGAGACCCAGTACTTC.

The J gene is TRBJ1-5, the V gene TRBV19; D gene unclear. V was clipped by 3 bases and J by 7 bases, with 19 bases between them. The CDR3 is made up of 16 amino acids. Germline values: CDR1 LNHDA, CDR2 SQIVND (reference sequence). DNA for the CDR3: TGTGCCAGTAGTATCCTTCGATCCCGGGGTGAGCAGCCCCAGCATTTT. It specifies CASSILRSRGEQPQHF.

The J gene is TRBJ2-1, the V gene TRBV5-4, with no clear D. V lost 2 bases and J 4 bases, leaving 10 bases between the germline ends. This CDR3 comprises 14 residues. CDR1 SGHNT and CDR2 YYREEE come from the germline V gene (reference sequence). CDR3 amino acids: CASSLIAPYNEQFF. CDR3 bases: TGTGCCAGCAGCTTAATAGCACCGTACAATGAGCAGTTCTTC.

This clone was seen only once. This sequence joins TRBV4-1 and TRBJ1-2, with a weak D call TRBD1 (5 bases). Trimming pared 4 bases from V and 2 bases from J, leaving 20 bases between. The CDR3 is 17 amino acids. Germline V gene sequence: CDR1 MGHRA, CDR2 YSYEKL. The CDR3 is CASSPPMGSHRNYGYTF. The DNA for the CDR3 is TGCGCCAGCAGCCCTCCAATGGGGTCCCACAGGAACTATGGCTACACCTTC.

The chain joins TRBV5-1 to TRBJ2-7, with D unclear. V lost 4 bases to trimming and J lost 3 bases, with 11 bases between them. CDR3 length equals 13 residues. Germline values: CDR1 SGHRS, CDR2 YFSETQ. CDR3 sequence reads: CASSPDGSYEQYF. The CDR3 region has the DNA TGCGCCAGCAGCCCAGACGGAAGCTACGAGCAGTACTTC.

CDR3 coding DNA: TGTGCCAGCAGGAATAGCGGGAGATTCTACAATGAGCAGTTCTTC. Protein sequence: CASRNSGRFYNEQFF. V gene TRBV25-1 combines with J gene TRBJ2-1; 9 nucleotides align to TRBD2. CDR3 size: 15 residues. CDR1 MGHDK and CDR2 SYGVNS come from the germline V gene. V lost 6 bases, J lost 3 bases, and 6 bases stayed unmatched.

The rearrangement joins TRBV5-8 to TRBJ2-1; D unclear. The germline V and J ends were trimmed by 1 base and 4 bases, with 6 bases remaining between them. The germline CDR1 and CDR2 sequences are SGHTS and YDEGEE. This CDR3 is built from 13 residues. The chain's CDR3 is CASSLRGYNEQFF. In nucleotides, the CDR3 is TGTGCCAGCAGCTTGCGAGGATACAATGAGCAGTTCTTC.

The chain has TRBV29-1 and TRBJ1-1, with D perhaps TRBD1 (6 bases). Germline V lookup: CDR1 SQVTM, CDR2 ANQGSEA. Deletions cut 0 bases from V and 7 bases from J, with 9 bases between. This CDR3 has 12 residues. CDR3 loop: CSVEEMDSEAFF. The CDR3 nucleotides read TGCAGCGTTGAAGAAATGGACAGTGAAGCTTTCTTT.

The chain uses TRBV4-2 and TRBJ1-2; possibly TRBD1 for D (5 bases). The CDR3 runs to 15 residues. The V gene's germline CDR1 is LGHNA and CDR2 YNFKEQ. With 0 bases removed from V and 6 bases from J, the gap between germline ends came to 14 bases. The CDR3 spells CASSQDNGTPDGYTF. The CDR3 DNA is TGTGCCAGCAGCCAAGATAACGGGACGCCGGATGGCTACACCTTC.

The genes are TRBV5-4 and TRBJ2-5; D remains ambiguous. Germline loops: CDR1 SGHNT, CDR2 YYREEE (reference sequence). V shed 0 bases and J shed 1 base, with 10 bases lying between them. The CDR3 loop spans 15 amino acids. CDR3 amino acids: CASSLDLGTQETQYF. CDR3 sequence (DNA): TGTGCCAGCAGCTTGGATCTGGGAACCCAAGAGACCCAGTACTTC.

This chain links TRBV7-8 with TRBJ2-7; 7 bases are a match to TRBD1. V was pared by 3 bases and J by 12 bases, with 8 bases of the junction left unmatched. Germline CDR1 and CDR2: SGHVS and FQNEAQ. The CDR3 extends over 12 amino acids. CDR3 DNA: TGTGCCAGCAGCTTCCCGACAGGGTCAAGGTACTTC. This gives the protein CASSFPTGSRYF.

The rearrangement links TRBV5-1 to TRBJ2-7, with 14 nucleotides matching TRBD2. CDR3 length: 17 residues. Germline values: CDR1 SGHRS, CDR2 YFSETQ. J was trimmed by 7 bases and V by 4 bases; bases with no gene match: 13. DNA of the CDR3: TGCGCCAGCAGCGTAATTCGGACTAGCGGGGGGATGGTGGAGCAGTACTTC. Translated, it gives CASSVIRTSGGMVEQYF.

The CDR3 nucleotides read TGTGCCAGCAGTTACAAGGGGTGGCAAGCTTTCTTT. Its protein is CASSYKGWQAFF. V is TRBV6-6 and J is TRBJ1-1; TRBD1 is a possible D gene (5 bases). Germline assignment: CDR1 MNHNY and CDR2 SVGAGI (reference sequence). This CDR3 region has 12 residues. V was clipped by 2 bases and J by 9 bases, with 10 bases between them.